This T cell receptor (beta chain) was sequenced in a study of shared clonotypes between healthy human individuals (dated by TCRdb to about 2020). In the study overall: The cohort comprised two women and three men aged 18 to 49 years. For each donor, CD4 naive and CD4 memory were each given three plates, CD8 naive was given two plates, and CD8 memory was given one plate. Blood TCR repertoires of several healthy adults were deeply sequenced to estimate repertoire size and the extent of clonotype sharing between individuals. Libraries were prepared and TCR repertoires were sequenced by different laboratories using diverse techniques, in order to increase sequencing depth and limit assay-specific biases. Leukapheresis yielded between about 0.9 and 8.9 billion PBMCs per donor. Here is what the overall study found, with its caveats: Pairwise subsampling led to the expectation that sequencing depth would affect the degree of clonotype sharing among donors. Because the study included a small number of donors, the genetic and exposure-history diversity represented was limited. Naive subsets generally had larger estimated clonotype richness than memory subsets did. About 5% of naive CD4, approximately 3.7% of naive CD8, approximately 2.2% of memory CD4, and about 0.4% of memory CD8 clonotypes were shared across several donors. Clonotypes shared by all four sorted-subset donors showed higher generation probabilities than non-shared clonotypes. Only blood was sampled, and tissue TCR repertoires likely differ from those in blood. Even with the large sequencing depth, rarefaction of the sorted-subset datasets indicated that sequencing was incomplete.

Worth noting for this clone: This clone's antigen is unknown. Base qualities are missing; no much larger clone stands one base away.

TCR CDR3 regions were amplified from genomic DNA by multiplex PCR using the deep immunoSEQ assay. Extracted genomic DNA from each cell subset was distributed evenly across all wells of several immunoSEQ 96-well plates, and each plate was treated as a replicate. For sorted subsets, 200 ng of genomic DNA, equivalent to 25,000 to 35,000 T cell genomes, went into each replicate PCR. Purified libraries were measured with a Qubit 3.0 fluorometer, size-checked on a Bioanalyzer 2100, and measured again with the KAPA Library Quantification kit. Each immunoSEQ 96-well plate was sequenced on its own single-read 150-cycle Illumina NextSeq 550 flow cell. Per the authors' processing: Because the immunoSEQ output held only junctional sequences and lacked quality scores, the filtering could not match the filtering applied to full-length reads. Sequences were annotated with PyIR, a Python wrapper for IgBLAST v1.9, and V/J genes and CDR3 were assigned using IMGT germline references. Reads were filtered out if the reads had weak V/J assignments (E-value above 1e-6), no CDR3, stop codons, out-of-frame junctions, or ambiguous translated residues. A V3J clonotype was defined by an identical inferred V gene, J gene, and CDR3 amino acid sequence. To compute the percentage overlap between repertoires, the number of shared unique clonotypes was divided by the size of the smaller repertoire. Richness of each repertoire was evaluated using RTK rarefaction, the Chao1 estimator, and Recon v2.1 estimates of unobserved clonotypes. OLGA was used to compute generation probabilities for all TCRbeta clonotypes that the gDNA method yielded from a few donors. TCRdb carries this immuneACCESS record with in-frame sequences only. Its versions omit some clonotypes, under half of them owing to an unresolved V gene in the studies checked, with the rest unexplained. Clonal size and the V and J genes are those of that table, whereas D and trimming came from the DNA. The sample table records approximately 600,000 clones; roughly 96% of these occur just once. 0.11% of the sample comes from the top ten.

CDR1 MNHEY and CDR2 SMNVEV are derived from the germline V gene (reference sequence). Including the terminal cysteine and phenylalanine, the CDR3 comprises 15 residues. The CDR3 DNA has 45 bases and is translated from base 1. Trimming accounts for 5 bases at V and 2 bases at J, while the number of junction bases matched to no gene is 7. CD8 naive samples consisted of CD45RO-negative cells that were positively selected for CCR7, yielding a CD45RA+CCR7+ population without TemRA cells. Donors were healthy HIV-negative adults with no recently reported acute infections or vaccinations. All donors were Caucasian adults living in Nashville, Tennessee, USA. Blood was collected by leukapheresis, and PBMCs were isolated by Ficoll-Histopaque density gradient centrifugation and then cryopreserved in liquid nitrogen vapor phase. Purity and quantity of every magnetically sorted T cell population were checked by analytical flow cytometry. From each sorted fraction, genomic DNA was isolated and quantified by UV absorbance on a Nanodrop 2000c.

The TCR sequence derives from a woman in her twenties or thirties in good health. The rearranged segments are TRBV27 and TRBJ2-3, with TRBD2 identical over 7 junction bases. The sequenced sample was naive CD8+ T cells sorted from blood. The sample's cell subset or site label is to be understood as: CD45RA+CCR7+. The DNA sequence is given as TGTGCCAGCAGTGGGCTAGCGGAATCCACAGATACGCAGTATTTT. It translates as CASSGLAESTDTQYF.